A single T cell receptor (beta chain) is shown here with its context. Sequencing was performed with immunoSEQ multiplex PCR; in TCRdb, only in-frame clones are kept and a portion is missing. The top ten clones hold approximately 2.9% of a sample with approximately 250,000 clones, 85% to 95% of them seen once. Recruits, aged roughly 18 to 89 years, lived in roughly 22 US areas. The data were taken from a study of blood T cell repertoires in COVID-19. The sequenced sample was PBMCs or T cells enriched from blood (not recorded which). The clonotype originates from a man in his forties or fifties who had been exposed to COVID-19.

The DNA of the CDR3 is TGCAGCGTTGAGGTTCATAGCGGGAGTTCTCACAATGAGCAGTTCTTC. Amino acid sequence: CSVEVHSGSSHNEQFF. The V and J genes are TRBV29-1 and TRBJ2-1, with 9 bases matching TRBD2. The CDR3 runs 16 residues. The J segment lost 5 bases and the V segment lost 3 bases, leaving 11 bases of the junction unmatched. The germline V gene has CDR1 SQVTM and CDR2 ANQGSEA.